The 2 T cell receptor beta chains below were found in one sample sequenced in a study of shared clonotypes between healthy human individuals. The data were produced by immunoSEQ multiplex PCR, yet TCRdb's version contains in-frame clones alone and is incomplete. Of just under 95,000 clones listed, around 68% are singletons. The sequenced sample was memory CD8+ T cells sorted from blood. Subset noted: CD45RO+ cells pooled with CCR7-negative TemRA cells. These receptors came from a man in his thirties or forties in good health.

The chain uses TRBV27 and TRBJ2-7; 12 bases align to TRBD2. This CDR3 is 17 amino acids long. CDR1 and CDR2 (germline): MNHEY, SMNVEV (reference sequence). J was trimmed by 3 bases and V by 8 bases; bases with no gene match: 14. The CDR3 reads CASLTPGLAGWSYEQYF. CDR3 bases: TGTGCCAGCTTAACACCAGGACTAGCGGGATGGAGCTACGAGCAGTACTTC.

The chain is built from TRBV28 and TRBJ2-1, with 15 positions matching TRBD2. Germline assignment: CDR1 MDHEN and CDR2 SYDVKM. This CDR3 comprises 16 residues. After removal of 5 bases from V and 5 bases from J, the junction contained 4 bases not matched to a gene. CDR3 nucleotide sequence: TGTGCCAGCAGTACGGGACTAGCGGGAGGTGACAATGAGCAGTTCTTC. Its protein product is CASSTGLAGGDNEQFF.